This T cell receptor (beta chain) was documented in a study of tumor-infiltrating lymphocytes in primary liver carcinoma. Study-level information: Male and female patients aged 30 to 69 years made up the cohort.

Per the germline V gene, CDR1 is LGHNT and CDR2 is FRNRAP. The ends were cut back, 0 bases at V and 9 bases at J, with 33 bases in the middle. The CDR3 length is 21 residues. Concerning this clonotype: Its antigen is currently unknown.

Researchers generated TCR beta cDNA from about 0.5 ug of total RNA, relying on a constant-region primer. Amplification in three nested multiplex PCR rounds with slightly modified ARM-PCR gave rise to TCR beta libraries. A C-beta reverse primer was combined with TRBV1-TRBV30 forward primers in the first two PCR rounds, and each round had approximately 10 cycles. Each CDR3 protein is one row after TCRdb ran MiXCR on the multiplex PCR reads. The repertoire consists of around 330,000 distinct CDR3 sequences, with around three fifths occurring once and the leading ten covering about a sixth. Whole-study findings and limits: Tumor-blood pairs (like tumor-adjacent pairs) overlapped less than tumor region pairs did.

Researchers drew blood RNA from unsorted whole blood and extracted germline DNA as well. Patients had chronic HBV infection and were treatment-naive. A sample of approximately 4 milliliters of peripheral blood was taken before surgery. The chain links TRBV12-5 to TRBJ2-1, with D possibly being TRBD1 or TRBD2 (5 bases each). The sequencing input was peripheral blood. This TCR came from a woman aged 30 to 39 with primary liver carcinoma and hepatitis B virus infection. This CDR3 is CASGLVQKGLASIPPRGEQFF. As DNA, the CDR3 is TGTGCTAGTGGTTTGGTACAGAAGGGGCTGGCTAGCATCCCCCCCAGAGGTGAGCAGTTCTTC.